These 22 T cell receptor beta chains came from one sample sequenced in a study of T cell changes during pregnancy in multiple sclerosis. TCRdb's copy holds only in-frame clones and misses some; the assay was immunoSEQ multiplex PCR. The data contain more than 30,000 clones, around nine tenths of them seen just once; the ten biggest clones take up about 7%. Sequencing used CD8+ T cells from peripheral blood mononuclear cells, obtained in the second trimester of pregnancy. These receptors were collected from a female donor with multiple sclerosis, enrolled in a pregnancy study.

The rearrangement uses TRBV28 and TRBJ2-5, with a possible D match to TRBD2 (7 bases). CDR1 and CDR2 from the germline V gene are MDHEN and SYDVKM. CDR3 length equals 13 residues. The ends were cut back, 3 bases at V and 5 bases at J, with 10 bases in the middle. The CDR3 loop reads CASSFGGAETQYF. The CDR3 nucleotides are TGTGCCAGCAGTTTTGGGGGGGCCGAGACCCAGTACTTC.

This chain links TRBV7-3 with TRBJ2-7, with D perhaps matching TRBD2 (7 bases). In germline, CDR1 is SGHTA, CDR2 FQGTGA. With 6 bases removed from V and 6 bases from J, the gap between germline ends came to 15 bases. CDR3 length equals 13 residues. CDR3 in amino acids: CASSFGGGSEQYF. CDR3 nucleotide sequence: TGTGCCAGCAGTTTTGGGGGCGGGAGCGAGCAGTACTTC. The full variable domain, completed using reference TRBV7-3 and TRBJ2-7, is GAGVSQTPSNKVTEKGKYVELRCDPISGHTALYWYRQSLGQGPEFLIYFQGTGAADDSGLPNDRFFAVRPEGSVSTLKIQRTERGDSAVYLCASSFGGGSEQYFGPGTRLTVT.

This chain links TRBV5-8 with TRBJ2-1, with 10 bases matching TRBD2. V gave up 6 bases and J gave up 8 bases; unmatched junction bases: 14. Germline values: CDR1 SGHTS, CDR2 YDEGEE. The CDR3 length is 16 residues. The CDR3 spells CASIDPLAGDLDEQFF. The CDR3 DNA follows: TGTGCCAGCATTGATCCTCTAGCGGGAGATCTCGATGAGCAGTTCTTC. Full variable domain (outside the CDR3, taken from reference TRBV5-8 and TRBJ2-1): EAGVTQSPTHLIKTRGQQATLRCSPISGHTSVYWYQQALGLGLQFLLWYDEGEERNRGNFPPRFSGRQFPNYSSELNVNALELEDSALYLCASIDPLAGDLDEQFFGPGTRLTVL.

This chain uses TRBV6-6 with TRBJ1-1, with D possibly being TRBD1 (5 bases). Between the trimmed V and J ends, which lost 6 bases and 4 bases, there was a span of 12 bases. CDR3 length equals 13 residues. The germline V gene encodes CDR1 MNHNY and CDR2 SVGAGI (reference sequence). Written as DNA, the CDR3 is TGTGCCAGCAGCGCAGGGTATGCCACTGAAGCTTTCTTT. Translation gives CASSAGYATEAFF.

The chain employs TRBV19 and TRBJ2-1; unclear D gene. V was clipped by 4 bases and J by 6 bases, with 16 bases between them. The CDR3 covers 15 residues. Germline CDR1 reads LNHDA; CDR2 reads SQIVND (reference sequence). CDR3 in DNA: TGTGCCAGTAGTAGCGCGGATAACTATGGCAATGAGCAGTTCTTC. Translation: CASSSADNYGNEQFF. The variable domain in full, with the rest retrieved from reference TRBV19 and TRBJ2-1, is DGGITQSPKYLFRKEGQNVTLSCEQNLNHDAMYWYRQDPGQGLRLIYYSQIVNDFQKGDIAEGYSVSREKKESFPLTVTSAQKNPTAFYLCASSSADNYGNEQFFGPGTRLTVL.

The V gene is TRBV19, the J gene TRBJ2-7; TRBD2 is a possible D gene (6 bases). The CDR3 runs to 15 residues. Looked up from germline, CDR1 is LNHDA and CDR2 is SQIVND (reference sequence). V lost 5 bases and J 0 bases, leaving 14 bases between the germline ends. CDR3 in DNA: TGTGCCAGTAGTTTCTCTAGCGACAGCTCCTACGAGCAGTACTTC. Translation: CASSFSSDSSYEQYF.

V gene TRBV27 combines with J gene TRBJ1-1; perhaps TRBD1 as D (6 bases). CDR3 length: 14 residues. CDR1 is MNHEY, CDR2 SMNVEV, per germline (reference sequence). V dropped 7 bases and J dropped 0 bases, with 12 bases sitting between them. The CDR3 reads CASKRGGLNTEAFF. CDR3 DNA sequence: TGTGCCAGCAAGAGGGGGGGATTGAACACTGAAGCTTTCTTT.

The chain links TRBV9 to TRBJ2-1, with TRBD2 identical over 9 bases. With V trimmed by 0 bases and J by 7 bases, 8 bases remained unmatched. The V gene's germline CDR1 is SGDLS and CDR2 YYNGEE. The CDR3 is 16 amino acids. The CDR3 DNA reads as TGTGCCAGCAGCGTAGCGCGGGAGGGAGGTATAAATGAGCAGTTCTTC. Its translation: CASSVAREGGINEQFF.

The CDR3 sequence: CASSHLWAGISNEQFF. CDR3 bases: TGTGCCAGCAGCCACCTTTGGGCGGGAATTTCGAATGAGCAGTTCTTC. V usage is TRBV11-3 and J usage is TRBJ2-1; D is possibly TRBD2 (6 bases). The germline CDR1 and CDR2 sequences are SGHNT and YENEEA. The germline V and J ends were trimmed by 5 bases and 7 bases, with 21 bases remaining between them. This CDR3 is built from 16 residues.

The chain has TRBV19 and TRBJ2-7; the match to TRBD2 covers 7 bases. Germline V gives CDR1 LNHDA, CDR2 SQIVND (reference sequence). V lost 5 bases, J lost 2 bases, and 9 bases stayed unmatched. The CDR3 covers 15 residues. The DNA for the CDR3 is TGTGCCAGTAGTGTATACAGTGGGGGGGCCTACGAGCAGTACTTC. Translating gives CASSVYSGGAYEQYF.

The chain's CDR3 is CASSAGQSTGNTIYF. As DNA, the CDR3 is TGTGCCAGCAGCGCCGGACAGTCGACTGGAAACACCATATATTTT. The rearrangement uses TRBV6-1 and TRBJ1-3; perhaps TRBD1 as D (6 bases). V lost 6 bases and J lost 2, with 14 bases in between. The germline V gene has CDR1 MNHNS and CDR2 SASEGT. The CDR3 sequence is 15 residues long.

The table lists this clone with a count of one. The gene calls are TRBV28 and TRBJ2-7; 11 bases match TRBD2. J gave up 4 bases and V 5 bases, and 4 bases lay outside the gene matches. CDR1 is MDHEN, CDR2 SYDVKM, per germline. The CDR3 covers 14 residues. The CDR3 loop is CASSPGLAAYEQYF. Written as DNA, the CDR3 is TGTGCCAGCAGTCCGGGACTAGCGGCATACGAGCAGTACTTC.

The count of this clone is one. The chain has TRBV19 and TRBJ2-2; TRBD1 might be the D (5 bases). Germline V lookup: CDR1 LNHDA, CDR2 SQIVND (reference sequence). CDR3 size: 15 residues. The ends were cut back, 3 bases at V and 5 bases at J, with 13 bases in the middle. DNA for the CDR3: TGTGCCAGTAGTATGGCAGGGCCGTTAACCGGGGAGCTGTTTTTT. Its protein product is CASSMAGPLTGELFF.

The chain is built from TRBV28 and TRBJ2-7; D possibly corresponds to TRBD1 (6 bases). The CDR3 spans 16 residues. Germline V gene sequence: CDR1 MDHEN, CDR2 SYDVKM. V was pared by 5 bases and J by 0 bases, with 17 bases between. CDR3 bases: TGTGCCAGCAGTCGACAGCGGTGGACAGCCTCCTACGAGCAGTACTTC. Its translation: CASSRQRWTASYEQYF.

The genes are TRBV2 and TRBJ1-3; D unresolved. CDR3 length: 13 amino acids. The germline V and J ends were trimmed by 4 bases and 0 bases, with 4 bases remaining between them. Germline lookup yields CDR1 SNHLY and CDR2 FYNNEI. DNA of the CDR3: TGTGCCAGCAGTGCCTTCTCTGGAAACACCATATATTTT. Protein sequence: CASSAFSGNTIYF. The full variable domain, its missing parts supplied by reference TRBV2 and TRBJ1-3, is EPEVTQTPSHQVTQMGQEVILRCVPISNHLYFYWYRQILGQKVEFLVSFYNNEISEKSEIFDDQFSVERPDGSNFTLKIRSTKLEDSAMYFCASSAFSGNTIYFGEGSWLTVV.

CDR3 loop: CASSEEGLAGVVRGYNEQFF. CDR3 coding DNA: TGTGCCAGCAGTGAAGAGGGGCTAGCGGGAGTAGTAAGGGGTTACAATGAGCAGTTCTTC. This chain connects TRBV2 to TRBJ2-1; 10 bases match TRBD2. J gave up 4 bases and V 1 base, and 16 bases lay outside the gene matches. The CDR3 contains 20 residues. Germline V gene lookup returns CDR1 SNHLY and CDR2 FYNNEI.

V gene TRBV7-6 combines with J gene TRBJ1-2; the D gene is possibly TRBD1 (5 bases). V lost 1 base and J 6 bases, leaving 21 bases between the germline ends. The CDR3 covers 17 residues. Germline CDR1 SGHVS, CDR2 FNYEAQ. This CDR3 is CASSLDVKGSFPHGYTF. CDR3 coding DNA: TGTGCCAGCAGCTTAGACGTCAAGGGGTCCTTTCCTCATGGCTACACCTTC. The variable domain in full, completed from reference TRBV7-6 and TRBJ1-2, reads GAGVSQSPRYKVTKRGQDVALRCDPISGHVSLYWYRQALGQGPEFLTYFNYEAQQDKSGLPNDRFSAERPEGSISTLTIQRTEQRDSAMYRCASSLDVKGSFPHGYTFGSGTRLTVV.

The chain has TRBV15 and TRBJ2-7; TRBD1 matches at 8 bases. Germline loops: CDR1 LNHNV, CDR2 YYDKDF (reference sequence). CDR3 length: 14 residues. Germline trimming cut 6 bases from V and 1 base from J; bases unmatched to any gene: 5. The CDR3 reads CATSPDRESYEQYF. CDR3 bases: TGTGCCACCAGTCCGGACAGGGAGTCCTACGAGCAGTACTTC.

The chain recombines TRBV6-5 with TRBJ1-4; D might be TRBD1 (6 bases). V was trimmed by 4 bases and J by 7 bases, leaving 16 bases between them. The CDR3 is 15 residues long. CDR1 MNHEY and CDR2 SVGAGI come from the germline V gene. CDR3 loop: CASSLQGGVGEKLFF. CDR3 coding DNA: TGTGCCAGCAGTTTACAAGGGGGAGTGGGTGAAAAACTGTTTTTT.

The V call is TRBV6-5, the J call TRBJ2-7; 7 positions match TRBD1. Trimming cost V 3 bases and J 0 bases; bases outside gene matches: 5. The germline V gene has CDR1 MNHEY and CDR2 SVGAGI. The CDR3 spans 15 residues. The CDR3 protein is CASSYTRDSSYEQYF. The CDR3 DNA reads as TGTGCCAGCAGTTATACCCGGGACAGCTCCTACGAGCAGTACTTC.

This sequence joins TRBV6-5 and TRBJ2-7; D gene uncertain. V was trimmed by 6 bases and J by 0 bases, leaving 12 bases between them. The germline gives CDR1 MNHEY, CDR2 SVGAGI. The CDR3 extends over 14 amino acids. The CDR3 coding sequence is TGTGCCAGCAGATACGGTTCCAGCTCCTACGAGCAGTACTTC. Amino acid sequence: CASRYGSSSYEQYF.

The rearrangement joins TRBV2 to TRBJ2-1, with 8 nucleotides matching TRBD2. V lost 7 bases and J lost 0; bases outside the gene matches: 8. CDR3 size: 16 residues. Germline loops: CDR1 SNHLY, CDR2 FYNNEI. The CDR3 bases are TGTGCCAGCAAGGGTTCCGGGAGGGCCTCCTACAATGAGCAGTTCTTC. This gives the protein CASKGSGRASYNEQFF.